Listed here are 17 T cell receptor beta chains from one sample, sequenced in a study of molecular identifiers for immune sequencing clone quantification. TCRdb redid the calling of the PCR reads with MiXCR, one entry per CDR3 protein. The table records 550,000 to 750,000 distinct CDR3 sequences, 15% to 20% of them present only once. Sequenced input: naive CD8+ T cells from blood, with Jurkat cell RNA spiked in. The subset is: FACS-sorted CD8+CD4-CCR7+CD45RA+ naive T cells. Receptors were obtained from a human donor in good health. Some libraries in this study had Jurkat cell RNA spiked in.

V usage is TRBV4-3 and J usage is TRBJ2-1; 9 bases fit TRBD2. Germline CDR1 LGHNA, CDR2 YSLEER. The CDR3 is 17 residues long. With 0 bases clipped from V and 8 bases from J, the junction kept 11 bases outside the gene matches. CDR3 DNA: TGCGCCAGCAGCCAAGACGGACTAGCGACCTCGTTCGATGAGCAGTTCTTC. It yields the protein CASSQDGLATSFDEQFF.

This clonotype was observed at least ten times. The rearrangement links TRBV4-3 to TRBJ2-2; D is undetermined. Looked up from germline, CDR1 is LGHNA and CDR2 is YSLEER. V was pared by 0 bases and J by 0 bases, with 5 bases between. The CDR3 runs 15 residues. The CDR3 coding sequence is TGCGCCAGCAGCCAAGATAAGGCGAACACCGGGGAGCTGTTTTTT. Protein product: CASSQDKANTGELFF.

This clonotype was seen many times. A read error may produce the germline difference seen at one junction end. The V gene is TRBV29-1, the J gene TRBJ1-1; D gene uncertain. The CDR3 is made up of 10 amino acids. CDR1 is SQVTM, CDR2 ANQGSEA, per germline. CDR3 nucleotide sequence: TGCAGCGTTGAGGAAACGTCGGTGGGGTTT. Amino acids: CSVEETSVGF. The whole variable domain, remainder taken from reference TRBV29-1 and TRBJ1-1, is SAVISQKPSRDICQRGTSLTIQCQVDSQVTMMFWYRQQPGQSLTLIATANQGSEATYESGFVIDKFPISRPNLTFSTLTVSNMSPEDSSIYLCSVEETSVGFGQGTRLTVV.

This clonotype was counted at least ten times. The rearrangement uses TRBV28 and TRBJ2-1; D is undetermined. The germline V and J ends were trimmed by 8 bases and 12 bases, with 29 bases remaining between them. Germline assignment: CDR1 MDHEN and CDR2 SYDVKM. The CDR3 runs 16 residues. The chain's CDR3 is CASSLPDHLNIWGQFF. DNA of the CDR3: TGTGCCAGCTCACTCCCTGACCACCTGAACATTTGGGGGCAGTTCTTC.

In its sample, this clonotype was seen many times. The chain combines TRBV29-1 with TRBJ1-1, with a tentative D call TRBD1 (5 bases). The germline gives CDR1 SQVTM, CDR2 ANQGSEA. The V end was cut by 7 bases, the J end by 0 bases, with 27 bases between. There are 18 residues in the CDR3. The CDR3 loop reads CSAHTPGPTVKMNTEAFF. DNA of the CDR3: TGCAGCGCCCATACGCCAGGCCCGACAGTCAAAATGAACACTGAAGCTTTCTTT. The variable domain in full, completed from reference TRBV29-1 and TRBJ1-1, reads SAVISQKPSRDICQRGTSLTIQCQVDSQVTMMFWYRQQPGQSLTLIATANQGSEATYESGFVIDKFPISRPNLTFSTLTVSNMSPEDSSIYLCSAHTPGPTVKMNTEAFFGQGTRLTVV.

On this clonotype itself: A much more abundant neighbour one base away suggests this may be a read error. The chain recombines TRBV6-6 with TRBJ2-3; the D is unclear. The germline V and J ends were trimmed by 4 bases and 0 bases, with 14 bases remaining between them. The CDR3 has 16 amino acids. CDR1 is MNHNY and CDR2 is SVGAGI in the germline V gene (reference sequence). The CDR3 loop reads CASSSTGSPSTDTQYF. The CDR3 DNA is TGTGCCAGCAGTTCTACTGGCTCGCCTAGCACAGATACGCAGTATTTT.

This clonotype occurred a few times. This sequence joins TRBV10-1 and TRBJ2-3; D not certain. V was pared by 1 base and J by 2 bases, with 13 bases between. This CDR3 has 16 amino acids. The germline CDR1 and CDR2 sequences are WNHNN and SYGVQD (reference sequence). CDR3 amino acids: CASSEYQAGYTDTQYF. The CDR3 DNA follows: TGCGCCAGCAGTGAGTACCAGGCTGGGTACACAGATACGCAGTATTTT.

There are many counts of this clonotype. The chain has TRBV20-1 and TRBJ2-7; D may match TRBD1 or TRBD2 (5 bases each). The ends were cut back, 6 bases at V and 0 bases at J, with 18 bases in the middle. Germline CDR1 is DFQATT and CDR2 is SNEGSKA (reference sequence). The CDR3 has 15 residues. The CDR3 region is CSAQFRGRSSYEQYF. The CDR3 coding sequence is TGCAGTGCACAGTTCCGGGGACGAAGCTCCTACGAGCAGTACTTC.

This chain joins TRBV3-2 and TRBJ2-7; no DNA check was done on the table's D call, TRBD1. TRBV3-2 is a listed pseudogene. The CDR3 is 15 amino acids. CDR3 sequence reads: CASSPNSRAGYEQYF. DNA of the CDR3: TGTGCCAGCAGCCCTAACAGCAGGGCGGGGTACGAGCAGTACTTC.

Comment on this clonotype: Germline and junction disagree at one end, which may indicate a read error. The chain recombines TRBV6-5 with TRBJ2-4, with 12 bases that match TRBD2. Germline V gives CDR1 MNHEY, CDR2 SVGAGI. The CDR3 loop spans 16 amino acids. CDR3 loop: CAGSRRLAGEGGNQYF. The CDR3 nucleotides are TGTGCCGGCAGCCGGAGACTAGCGGGAGAGGGCGGGAATCAGTACTTC.

DNA for the CDR3: TGTGCCTGGAGTGTACTCTATCGTCGGACCGAAGCTAACTATGGCTACACCTTC. Residues: CAWSVLYRRTEANYGYTF. V is TRBV30 and J is TRBJ1-2; no definite D call. The CDR3 extends over 18 amino acids. Germline V gene sequence: CDR1 GTSNPN, CDR2 SVGIG (reference sequence). Trimming shortened V by 0 bases and J by 0 bases, and 20 bases separated the two germline ends.

This clonotype was observed at least ten times. The CDR3 nucleotides are TGTGCCAGCAGCTTAGGGGAGGTGGGGCTAAGGGCTGAAGCTTTCTTT. Its protein is CASSLGEVGLRAEAFF. V and J are TRBV7-9 and TRBJ1-1; maybe TRBD1 (5 bases). The length of the CDR3 is 16 residues. The germline V gene encodes CDR1 SEHNR and CDR2 FQNEAQ (reference sequence). The V end lost 1 base, the J end lost 6 bases, and 18 bases lay between the germline ends.

The table lists this clonotype with a few counts. The junction and the germline gene differ at one end; a read error may be behind it. CDR3 in amino acids: CASSLESGDVHF. CDR3 nucleotide sequence: TGTGCCAGCAGCTTAGAAAGCGGAGACGTCCACTTC. The chain has TRBV7-9 and TRBJ1-2; D call uncertain. CDR3 size: 12 residues. The germline CDR1 and CDR2 sequences are SEHNR and FQNEAQ (reference sequence).

This clonotype was counted ten times or more. The DNA for the CDR3 is TGCGCCAGCAGGGCTAGCGGGCACCAAGAGACCCAGTACTTC. Amino acids: CASRASGHQETQYF. This chain joins TRBV5-1 and TRBJ2-5; 8 bases align to TRBD2. The junction had 3 bases not matched to a gene; V was cut back by 5 bases and J by 0 bases. Germline V CDR1 and CDR2: SGHRS, YFSETQ. The CDR3 is 14 amino acids.

The table lists this clonotype with many counts. CDR3 in DNA: TGTGCCAGCCGCGTCTCCTACAATGAGCAGTTCTTC. It yields the protein CASRVSYNEQFF. The V call is TRBV28, the J call TRBJ2-1, with D hard to call. The CDR3 extends over 12 amino acids. Germline V gene sequence: CDR1 MDHEN, CDR2 SYDVKM. V gave up 8 bases and J gave up 0 bases, with 5 bases separating them.

The chain links TRBV28 to TRBJ1-4, with D unresolved. The CDR3 totals 16 residues. Germline V gene data show CDR1 as MDHEN and CDR2 as SYDVKM. V was shortened by 3 bases and J by 5 bases, with 16 bases between the two germline ends. The CDR3 loop is CASSFGLGQLNEKLFF. The DNA for the CDR3 is TGTGCCAGCAGTTTTGGGCTCGGGCAGTTGAATGAAAAACTGTTTTTT. The whole variable domain, remainder taken from reference TRBV28 and TRBJ1-4, is DVKVTQSSRYLVKRTGEKVFLECVQDMDHENMFWYRQDPGLGLRLIYFSYDVKMKEKGDIPEGYSVSREKKERFSLILESASTNQTSMYLCASSFGLGQLNEKLFFGSGTQLSVL.

This clonotype has ten or more counts. The chain employs TRBV5-6 and TRBJ1-5; the match to TRBD1 covers 8 bases. Per the germline V gene, CDR1 is SGHDT and CDR2 is YYEEEE. CDR3 length: 14 residues. The V segment lost 4 bases and the J segment 3 bases; nucleotides outside the gene matches: 3. In DNA form, the CDR3 reads TGTGCCAGCAGCCGGACAGGGTACAATCAGCCCCAGCATTTT. Its translation is CASSRTGYNQPQHF.